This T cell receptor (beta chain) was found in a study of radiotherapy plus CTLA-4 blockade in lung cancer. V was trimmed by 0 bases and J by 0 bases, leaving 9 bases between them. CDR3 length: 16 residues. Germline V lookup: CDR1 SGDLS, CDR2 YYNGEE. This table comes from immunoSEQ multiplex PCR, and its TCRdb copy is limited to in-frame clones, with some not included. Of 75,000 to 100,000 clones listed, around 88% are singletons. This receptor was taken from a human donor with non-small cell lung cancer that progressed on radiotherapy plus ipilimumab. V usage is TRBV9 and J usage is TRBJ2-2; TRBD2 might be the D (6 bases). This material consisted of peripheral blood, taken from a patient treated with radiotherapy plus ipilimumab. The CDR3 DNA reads TGTGCCAGCAGCGTAGCCGGGACTGCGAACACCGGGGAGCTGTTTTTT. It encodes CASSVAGTANTGELFF.